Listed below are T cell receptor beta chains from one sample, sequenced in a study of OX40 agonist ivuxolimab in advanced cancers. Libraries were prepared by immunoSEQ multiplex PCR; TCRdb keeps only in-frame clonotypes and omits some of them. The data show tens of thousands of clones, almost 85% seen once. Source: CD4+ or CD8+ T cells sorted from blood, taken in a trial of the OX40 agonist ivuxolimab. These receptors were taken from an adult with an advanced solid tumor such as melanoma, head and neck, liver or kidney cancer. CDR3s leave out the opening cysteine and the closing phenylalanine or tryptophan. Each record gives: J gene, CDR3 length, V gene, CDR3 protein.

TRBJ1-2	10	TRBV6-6	ASSYGNYGYT
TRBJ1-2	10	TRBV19	ASSPSVYGYT
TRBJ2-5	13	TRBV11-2	ASATMGGGTETQY
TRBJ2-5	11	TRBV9	ASSEGVQETQY
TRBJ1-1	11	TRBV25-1	ASSEITGSEAF
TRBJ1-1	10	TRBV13	ASSPLGTEAF
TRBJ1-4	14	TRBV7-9	ASSLGTRGTNEKLF
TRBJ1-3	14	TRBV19	ASSRQTANSGNTIY
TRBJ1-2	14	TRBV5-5	ASSLEPGVISYGYT
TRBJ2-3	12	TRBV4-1	ASSHRTDTDTQY
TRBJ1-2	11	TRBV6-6	ASSYGVWHGYT
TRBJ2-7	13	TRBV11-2	ASSPSAGGGNEQY
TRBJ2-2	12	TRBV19	ASSMTPNTGELF
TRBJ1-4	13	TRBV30	AWNLSGDKGEKLF
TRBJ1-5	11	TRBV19	ASSQRGNQPQH
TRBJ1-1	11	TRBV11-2	ASSLGGLTEAF
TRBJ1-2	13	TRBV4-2	ASSLGTGTAYGYT
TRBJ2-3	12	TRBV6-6	ASSISGGWDTQY
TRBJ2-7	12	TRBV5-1	ASSLEGSSYEQY
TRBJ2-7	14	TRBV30	AWSDKVAGKSYEQY
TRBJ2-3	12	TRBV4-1	ASSLVRNTDTQY
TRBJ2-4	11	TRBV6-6	ASEGLAKNIQY